Listed below are T cell receptor beta chains from one sample, sequenced in a study of cytomegalovirus exposure and HLA in healthy donors. The repertoire was sequenced with immunoSEQ multiplex PCR; TCRdb's copy has only in-frame clones and lacks some. Here the sample spans 63,000 or so clones, roughly 80% being singletons. Specimen: PBMCs. These TCRs come from a woman in her thirties in good health and CMV-seropositive. CDR3s include the opening cysteine and the closing phenylalanine or tryptophan. D genes are given only for firm matches. Size is omitted from some rows. Given values are once, few, many or a class for expanded clones.

J	V	size	D	DNA	CDR3
TRBJ2-3	TRBV11-3	.	.	TGTGCCAGCAGCTCCTCAACTAGGTCTAGCACAGATACGCAGTATTTT	CASSSSTRSSTDTQYF
TRBJ2-3	TRBV7-3	.	TRBD2	TGTGCCAGCAGCTCTTCCGGGACGCGGGGGGATACGCAGTATTTT	CASSSSGTRGDTQYF
TRBJ1-2	TRBV7-9	.	TRBD1	TGTGCCAGCAGCGTTACAGGGGTTTATGGCTACACCTTC	CASSVTGVYGYTF
TRBJ2-3	TRBV5-1	once	TRBD2	TGCGCCAGCAGCTTACTCCGGGCTAGCGGGACAGATACGCAGTATTTT	CASSLLRASGTDTQYF
TRBJ2-2	TRBV10-2	few	TRBD2	TGCGCCAGCAGTGAGGTAGCGGGAGACACCGGGGAGCTGTTTTTT	CASSEVAGDTGELFF
TRBJ2-7	TRBV29-1	.	TRBD1	TGCAGCGTTGAAATCAGGGGGCGCACAGACGAGCAGTACTTC	CSVEIRGRTDEQYF
TRBJ2-5	TRBV28	.	.	TGTGCCAGCCTGCTCGGGGAGAATCTAGGGGAGACCCAGTACTTC	CASLLGENLGETQYF
TRBJ1-1	TRBV9	.	.	TGTGCCAGCAGCACTCAGGGTACTGAAGCTTTCTTT	CASSTQGTEAFF
TRBJ2-2	TRBV4-1	.	TRBD2	TGCGCCAGCAGCCGACTAGCGGCGAACACCGGGGAGCTGTTTTTT	CASSRLAANTGELFF
TRBJ2-5	TRBV11-2	.	.	TGTGCCAGCAGCCCAAACCCGGGGGATAGGGAGACCCAGTACTTC	CASSPNPGDRETQYF
TRBJ1-1	TRBV5-1	few	.	TGCGCCAGCAGCTTCGGGGGGGACACTGAAGCTTTCTTT	CASSFGGDTEAFF
TRBJ1-2	TRBV28	.	.	TGTGCCAGCAGTTTATCGGGCAGGGCCTATGGCTACACCTTC	CASSLSGRAYGYTF
TRBJ1-2	TRBV6-1	.	.	TGTGCCAGCAGTGAAGCGCTTTTCCCTAATGGCTACACCTTC	CASSEALFPNGYTF
TRBJ2-6	TRBV7-9	.	.	TGTGCCAGCAGCCCCCCCCCAGGGGAGGGTGGGGCCAACGTCCTGACTTTC	CASSPPPGEGGANVLTF
TRBJ2-2	TRBV5-1	.	.	TGCGCCAGCAGCGATGGGCTAGCGCCAATCACCGGGGAGCTGTTTTTT	CASSDGLAPITGELFF
TRBJ2-1	TRBV2	.	TRBD2	TGTGCCAGCAGTGTACTAGCGGGTATCTCCTACAATGAGCAGTTCTTC	CASSVLAGISYNEQFF
TRBJ2-5	TRBV28	.	TRBD1	TGTGCCAGCAGTTCCAACAGGGGGGCCCAAGAGACCCAGTACTTC	CASSSNRGAQETQYF
TRBJ2-7	TRBV5-1	.	.	TGCGCCAGCAGCTTGGACAGTCGCGCGCAGTACTTC	CASSLDSRAQYF
TRBJ2-1	TRBV4-3	.	TRBD2	TGCGCCAGCAGCCAAGTACTAGCGGGAGGGCCAGATGAGCAGTTCTTC	CASSQVLAGGPDEQFF
TRBJ2-3	TRBV5-1	.	TRBD2	TGCGCCAGCAGCTCGGGACTAGCCTATAACACAGATACGCAGTATTTT	CASSSGLAYNTDTQYF
TRBJ2-2	TRBV2	.	.	TGTGCCAGCAAAGCCAACGCGAACACCGGGGAGCTGTTTTTT	CASKANANTGELFF
TRBJ1-1	TRBV6-6	.	.	TGTGCCAGCACCACCACAGGGAGCGAAGCTTTCTTT	CASTTTGSEAFF
TRBJ1-2	TRBV6-6	few	TRBD1	TGTGCCAGCAGAAATCGACAGGGCGACTATGGCTACACCTTC	CASRNRQGDYGYTF
TRBJ1-5	TRBV2	.	.	TGTGCCAGCAGTAAAGGACCGTCGGGTGCCCCCGGTCAGCCCCAGCATTTT	CASSKGPSGAPGQPQHF
TRBJ1-1	TRBV14	.	TRBD1	TGTGCCAGCAGCCACCTGGGACAGGGGTACACTGAAGCTTTCTTT	CASSHLGQGYTEAFF
TRBJ2-2	TRBV9	.	.	TGTGCCAGCAGCGTAGGGGTTGAACCCAGGGCCGGGGAGCTGTTTTTT	CASSVGVEPRAGELFF
TRBJ2-1	TRBV11-2	.	TRBD2	TGTGCCAGCAGCTTAGGGGCTAGCGGGAGGGCCGTAGATGAGCAGTTCTTC	CASSLGASGRAVDEQFF
TRBJ2-1	TRBV11-1	many	TRBD2	TGTGCCAGCAGCGGGCGGGGGTCCTATGGGAATGAGCAGTTCTTC	CASSGRGSYGNEQFF
TRBJ2-2	TRBV7-9	.	TRBD2	TGTGCCAGCAGCTTTGCGGGAGTAAACACCGGGGAGCTGTTTTTT	CASSFAGVNTGELFF
TRBJ2-5	TRBV7-7	.	.	TGTGCTCCCGCAGAGGGTGAGACCCAGTACTTC	CAPAEGETQYF
TRBJ1-1	TRBV19	.	.	TGTGCCAGCTCCGACGGGTTAGGTGAAGCTTTCTTT	CASSDGLGEAFF
TRBJ2-3	TRBV6-1	.	TRBD1	TGTGCCAGCAGTGCCGGGACAGATCCTAGCACAGATACGCAGTATTTT	CASSAGTDPSTDTQYF
TRBJ2-7	TRBV7-9	.	TRBD1	TGTGCCAGCAGCTCATATTTTGCCCGACAGGGGTCTCCCTCCTACGAGCAGTACTTC	CASSSYFARQGSPSYEQYF
TRBJ2-7	TRBV6-5	.	.	TGTGCCAGCAGTTACTCGAGGGTCTACGAGCAGTACTTC	CASSYSRVYEQYF
TRBJ2-7	TRBV6-6	.	.	TGTGCCAGCAGCGCCTTGGGCAGGGGCTACGAGCAGTACTTC	CASSALGRGYEQYF
TRBJ2-6	TRBV7-3	few	TRBD2	TGTGCCAGCAGCGAGTCGGGGGGGGCGGGAACCGGGGCCAACGTCCTGACTTTC	CASSESGGAGTGANVLTF
TRBJ2-7	TRBV27	.	.	TGTGCCAGCAGTTTGCTGTCGCGATGGGGCCCTTACGAGCAGTACTTC	CASSLLSRWGPYEQYF
TRBJ2-2	TRBV6-5	.	TRBD2	TGTGCCAGCAGTTCCAGACTTGCGGGAGTTGTCGGGGAGCTGTTTTTT	CASSSRLAGVVGELFF
TRBJ2-7	TRBV7-2	.	.	TGTGCCAGCAGCCTCCGGGACTTTTTACCCCACGAGCAGTACTTC	CASSLRDFLPHEQYF
TRBJ1-4	TRBV6-6	.	.	TGTGCCAGCATTGAGGTTGGAGAAAAACTGTTTTTT	CASIEVGEKLFF
TRBJ2-7	TRBV6-4	.	TRBD2	TGTGCCAGCAAAGGGAGCGGGAGGGCTACGGGAGAGCAGTACTTC	CASKGSGRATGEQYF
TRBJ1-2	TRBV4-3	.	TRBD1	TGCGCCAGCAGCCAGATGGGTCAGGGGGCGACTAACTATGGCTACACCTTC	CASSQMGQGATNYGYTF
TRBJ2-7	TRBV9	.	TRBD1	TGTGCCAGCAGCGGGGACAGGGAGGACTACGAGCAGTACTTC	CASSGDREDYEQYF
TRBJ2-1	TRBV5-1	.	.	TGCGCCAGCAGCTATACACGCTACAATGAGCAGTTCTTC	CASSYTRYNEQFF
TRBJ2-5	TRBV19	medium-sized	TRBD1	TGTGCCAGTAGTGGGACAGGGGGGTTTGAGACCCAGTACTTC	CASSGTGGFETQYF
TRBJ2-2	TRBV27	once	TRBD2	TGTGCCAGCAGTTTATCTAGCGGGAGGACCGGGGAGCTGTTTTTT	CASSLSSGRTGELFF
TRBJ2-1	TRBV5-1	few	TRBD2	TGCGCCAGCACCGTCTCGGGGGGGCCGAACAATGAGCAGTTCTTC	CASTVSGGPNNEQFF
TRBJ1-3	TRBV5-4	.	.	TGTGCCAGCAGCTCAGGGTTGCAGGGTGGAAACACCATATATTTT	CASSSGLQGGNTIYF
TRBJ2-7	TRBV19	.	.	TGTGCCAGTAGTATTAGAGGTGACGAGCAGTACTTC	CASSIRGDEQYF
TRBJ1-1	TRBV4-3	few	.	TGCGCCAGCAGCCAAGATCCAATAGGGGGAGCTGAAGCTTTCTTT	CASSQDPIGGAEAFF
TRBJ1-4	TRBV27	.	.	TGTGCCAGCAGTCCCCTCTCCGGACAGATTAATGAAAAACTGTTTTTT	CASSPLSGQINEKLFF
TRBJ2-3	TRBV10-3	once	.	TGTGCCATCAGTGAGGCGGCAGTACCGCAGTATTTT	CAISEAAVPQYF
TRBJ2-7	TRBV4-1	.	TRBD1	TGCGCCAGCAGCCAAGAAAAGGGGGCCGTCGAGCAGTACTTC	CASSQEKGAVEQYF
TRBJ2-5	TRBV7-2	.	TRBD1	TGTGCCAGCAGCTTAGGAGACAGGGAACGGGAGACCCAGTACTTC	CASSLGDRERETQYF
TRBJ1-2	TRBV29-1	.	.	TGCAGCGTTGGTTATTCGACCTCGAGGGGGTATGGCTACACCTTC	CSVGYSTSRGYGYTF
TRBJ2-2	TRBV12-2	.	.	TGTGCAAGAGTACAGATAACGAACACCGGGGAGCTGTTTTTT	CARVQITNTGELFF
TRBJ2-3	TRBV10-1	.	TRBD1	TGCGCCAGCAGCACCGGGACAGGGGACACAGATACGCAGTATTTT	CASSTGTGDTDTQYF